These T cell receptor beta chains were read from a single sample in a study of vaccination effects on CD4 cells after COVID-19. Sequencing used immunoSEQ multiplex PCR; TCRdb keeps in-frame clones, though not all of them. The sample comprises approximately 30,000 clones, approximately 78% of which are singletons, and approximately 1.4% rests with the top ten. What these receptors recognize is not known. Sample: CD4+ T cells from PBMCs cultured with HCoV-NL63 spike peptides, taken after COVID-19 vaccination. Receptors originate from a human donor who received a COVID-19 vaccine. Some clones in this sample may be carry-over from other donors' samples. Each CDR3 is given with its conserved first and last residue. The D gene is left open where the match is weak.

V,length,D,CDR3
TRBV9,14,TRBD1,CASSEQGARETQYF
TRBV7-2,15,NA,CASSLAGSLNQPQHF
TRBV5-1,15,NA,CASSPSVGAHEKLFF
TRBV5-1,14,NA,CASSLTATNEKLFF
TRBV7-3,13,NA,CASSLTPDTGAFF
TRBV19,12,NA,CASDDRYNEQFF
TRBV7-9,15,NA,CASSSQGGASTEAFF
TRBV18,19,TRBD1,CASSPRDRARLEVNTEAFF
TRBV2,13,NA,CASSEQGDYGYTF
TRBV14,13,TRBD1,CATRTGPVGTQYF
TRBV18,16,NA,CASSPKQGDGKNIQYF
TRBV24-1,18,TRBD2,CATSDATSGGLLQETQYF
TRBV30,12,NA,CAWSKGAEKLFF
TRBV6-5,15,NA,CASKVGTGSNQPQHF
TRBV6-5,13,NA,CASRGGTAYGYTF
TRBV20-1,15,NA,CSASSALAGANVLTF
TRBV3-1/TRBV3-2,17,TRBD2,CASSQLRLAGGLDTQYF
TRBV7-2,13,NA,CASSVQVGNEQFF
TRBV19,16,NA,CASTSYGSPGTDTQYF
TRBV27,15,NA,CASSSRTLSNYGYTF
TRBV7-3,15,TRBD2,CASSRTSGYTGELFF
TRBV20-1,12,NA,CSASGSGQPQHF
TRBV5-1,13,NA,CASSLRENYGYTF
TRBV29-1,12,NA,CSVADRYYGYTF
TRBV7-3,15,TRBD1,CASSPQGGFDTEAFF
TRBV6-5,15,TRBD1,CATHRDSASPDTQYF
TRBV6-5,16,TRBD1,CASSSDRGPLVVTQYF
TRBV30,13,TRBD1,CAWRGQGYGELFF
TRBV14,13,NA,CASSQTMTLTQYF
TRBV9,15,NA,CASSVGAGMNTEAFF
TRBV6-6,13,NA,CASTAWGRETQYF
TRBV2,13,TRBD1,CASRDRVGETQYF
TRBV15,15,NA,CATSRERRVGTEAFF
TRBV6-4,15,TRBD1,CASSEGRGSNNEQFF
TRBV3-1/TRBV3-2,16,NA,CASSPQRGVTEETQYF
TRBV2,15,NA,CASKTRAAMGEKLFF
TRBV9,16,TRBD1,CASSVGPGRGYNEQFF